This T cell receptor beta chain was sequenced for a study of early T cells in non-severe SARS-CoV-2 infection. Study-level background: Bulk RNA from unsorted whole blood was sequenced; chains were unpaired.

Germline CDR1 is DFQATT and CDR2 is SNEGSKA (reference sequence). V gave up 4 bases and J gave up 5 bases; unmatched junction bases: 7. The CDR3 covers 14 residues. This clonotype counts as medium-sized. Its antigen is unknown. Attached unique molecular identifiers marked individual cDNA molecules. TCRdb re-derived calls from the 5' RACE reads in MiXCR, one entry per CDR3 protein. The table has about 60,000 distinct CDR3 sequences, more than 8.5% seen once. Points from the study as a whole: Missing private and CD4 specificities, VDJdb matching favored anti-spike CD8 responses.

The sequence derives from an adult who was a healthcare worker with PCR-confirmed SARS-CoV-2 infection or an uninfected control (not recorded which). This chain connects TRBV20-1 to TRBJ2-1; 8 bases fit TRBD2. Material for sequencing was whole blood. In DNA form, the CDR3 reads TGCAGTGCTAACCCGGGACTAGACCACAATGAGCAGTTCTTC. This sequence encodes CSANPGLDHNEQFF.